The 14 T cell receptor beta chains in this list originate from one sample, sequenced in a study of T cells in Graves' hyperthyroidism and ophthalmopathy. Researchers amplified the TCR beta CDR3 regions from RNA transcripts. When the TCR CDR3 underwent first-round RT-PCR, the HTBI primer set was used. TCRdb re-called the multiplex PCR reads through MiXCR, storing one row per CDR3 protein. The table has nearly 600,000 distinct CDR3 sequences, 13% to 15% seen once. The sample consisted of blood. The receptors shown here come from a woman younger than 35 with Graves' ophthalmopathy.

This clonotype showed up many times. The V gene is TRBV11-2, the J gene TRBJ2-7; the D gene is possibly TRBD1 (5 bases). CDR3 length: 14 residues. V shed 5 bases and J shed 4 bases, with 15 bases lying between them. Germline lookup yields CDR1 SGHAT and CDR2 FQNNGV. CDR3 coding DNA: TGTGCCAGCAGCCCCGCCCAGGGAACGTACGAGCAGTACTTC. This encodes CASSPAQGTYEQYF. The full variable domain, rest sourced from reference TRBV11-2 and TRBJ2-7, is EAGVAQSPRYKIIEKRQSVAFWCNPISGHATLYWYQQILGQGPKLLIQFQNNGVVDDSQLPKDRFSAERLKGVDSTLKIQPAKLEDSAVYLCASSPAQGTYEQYFGPGTRLTVT.

This clonotype was recorded at least ten times. This chain connects TRBV5-8 to TRBJ2-6; 8 bases are a match to TRBD1. The CDR3 extends over 15 amino acids. Germline V gene data show CDR1 as SGHTS and CDR2 as YDEGEE. The trim removed 3 bases at V and 9 bases at J, leaving 8 bases unmatched. The CDR3 is CASSSGQGKINVLTF. The DNA of the CDR3 is TGTGCCAGCAGCTCCGGACAGGGAAAGATCAACGTCCTGACTTTC.

The chain recombines TRBV30 with TRBJ2-1; 10 bases are shared with TRBD2. The CDR3 spans 13 residues. Per germline, CDR1 GTSNPN and CDR2 SVGIG (reference sequence). With V trimmed by 4 bases and J by 6 bases, 3 bases remained unmatched. The DNA of the CDR3 is TGTGCCTGGACTAGCGGGAGAGCCAATGAGCAGTTCTTC. It specifies CAWTSGRANEQFF. Full variable domain (outside the CDR3, taken from reference TRBV30 and TRBJ2-1): SQTIHQWPATLVQPVGSPLSLECTVEGTSNPNLYWYRQAAGRGLQLLFYSVGIGQISSEVPQNLSASRPQDRQFILSSKKLLLSDSGFYLCAWTSGRANEQFFGPGTRLTVL.

As concerns this clonotype: An end of the junction differs from the germline gene, which may be a read error. V gene TRBV7-2 combines with J gene TRBJ1-2; unclear D gene. This CDR3 is built from 14 residues. Germline values: CDR1 SGHTA, CDR2 FQGNSA. The CDR3 loop is CASSSGPPNCGYTF. Written as DNA, the CDR3 is TGTGCCAGCAGCTCCGGACCGCCGAACTGTGGCTACACCTTC.

This chain links TRBV10-2 with TRBJ1-1; possibly TRBD1 for D (6 bases). Trimming cost V 2 bases and J 5 bases, with 12 bases left between them. The CDR3 sequence is 14 residues long. The germline V gene encodes CDR1 WSHSY and CDR2 SAAADI. CDR3 nucleotide sequence: TGCGCCAGCAGTGAGAGGGGGGGGGTAACTGAAGCTTTCTTT. Its protein product is CASSERGGVTEAFF.

Many counts were recorded for this clonotype. This chain links TRBV20-1 with TRBJ1-1; D not certain. Trimming cost V 3 bases and J 3 bases, with 14 bases left between them. Germline assignment: CDR1 DFQATT and CDR2 SNEGSKA (reference sequence). The CDR3 has 14 amino acids. CDR3 region: CSAREVLRDTEAFF. The CDR3 coding sequence is TGCAGTGCTAGGGAGGTCCTAAGGGACACTGAAGCTTTCTTT.

This clonotype was counted many times. The chain combines TRBV5-1 with TRBJ1-1; possibly TRBD1 for D (6 bases). V was shortened by 2 bases and J by 0 bases, with 23 bases between the two germline ends. Germline assignment: CDR1 SGHRS and CDR2 YFSETQ. CDR3 length: 19 residues. The CDR3 DNA sequence: TGCGCCAGCAGCTTACGACAGGTTCCTCCAGGGGTATTGAACACTGAAGCTTTCTTT. Its translation: CASSLRQVPPGVLNTEAFF.

This clonotype was seen ten or more times. V gene TRBV3-1 combines with J gene TRBJ2-7, with TRBD1 matching over 8 bases. With V trimmed by 1 base and J by 5 bases, 10 bases remained unmatched. The CDR3 loop spans 16 amino acids. CDR1 is LGHDT, CDR2 YNNKEL, per germline (reference sequence). The CDR3 nucleotides read TGTGCCAGCAGCCAAGCCCCAGGACAGGGTTGGAACGAGCAGTACTTC. It yields the protein CASSQAPGQGWNEQYF.

This clonotype showed up many times. This rearrangement joins TRBV20-1 to TRBJ1-1; tentatively, D is TRBD1 (5 bases). The CDR3 length is 18 residues. V was trimmed by 0 bases and J by 1 base, leaving 21 bases between them. The germline V gene encodes CDR1 DFQATT and CDR2 SNEGSKA (reference sequence). CDR3 loop: CSARDQLNWGPGNTEAFF. Here the CDR3 DNA reads TGCAGTGCTAGAGATCAACTTAACTGGGGACCCGGGAACACTGAAGCTTTCTTT.

This clonotype has ten or more counts. The gene calls are TRBV9 and TRBJ2-3, with 9 bases that match TRBD2. The CDR3 loop spans 16 amino acids. Trimming at V came to 4 bases and at J to 2 bases, leaving 8 bases not matched to a gene. CDR1 SGDLS and CDR2 YYNGEE come from the germline V gene. This CDR3 is CASSLRTSVDTDTQYF. The CDR3 coding sequence is TGTGCCAGCAGCCTTCGGACTAGCGTTGACACAGATACGCAGTATTTT.

The J gene is TRBJ1-4, the V gene TRBV7-9, with a weak D call TRBD1 (5 bases). Trimming took off 9 bases at V and 7 bases at J, with 15 bases between the two ends. The CDR3 sequence is 13 residues long. CDR1 SEHNR and CDR2 FQNEAQ come from the germline V gene (reference sequence). The CDR3 DNA reads as TGTGCCAGTGAGGGAGGAGGGGCTGAAAAACTGTTTTTT. Protein sequence: CASEGGGAEKLFF.

This chain connects TRBV7-9 to TRBJ1-5; possible D gene TRBD1, 5 bases. The CDR3 spans 14 residues. V was clipped by 1 base and J by 9 bases, with 13 bases between them. Germline values: CDR1 SEHNR, CDR2 FQNEAQ (reference sequence). The chain's CDR3 is CASSLDRRGGPQHF. The CDR3 DNA reads TGTGCCAGCAGCTTAGATCGGCGCGGGGGGCCCCAGCATTTT.

This clonotype was detected many times. The V call is TRBV7-2, the J call TRBJ2-2; no reliable D call. The CDR3 length is 14 residues. V dropped 0 bases and J dropped 6 bases, with 8 bases sitting between them. Germline values: CDR1 SGHTA, CDR2 FQGNSA. The DNA of the CDR3 is TGTGCCAGCAGCTTAGCTAGTCGGTCCGGGGAGCTGTTTTTT. Its translation: CASSLASRSGELFF.

This clonotype was observed at least ten times. The chain recombines TRBV30 with TRBJ2-5, with 8 bases matching TRBD1. After removal of 5 bases from V and 5 bases from J, the junction contained 7 bases not matched to a gene. Germline CDR1 reads GTSNPN; CDR2 reads SVGIG (reference sequence). This CDR3 comprises 13 residues. CDR3 in DNA: TGTGCCTGGTCTCCGGGACAGGTGGAGACCCAGTACTTC. Translation gives CAWSPGQVETQYF.